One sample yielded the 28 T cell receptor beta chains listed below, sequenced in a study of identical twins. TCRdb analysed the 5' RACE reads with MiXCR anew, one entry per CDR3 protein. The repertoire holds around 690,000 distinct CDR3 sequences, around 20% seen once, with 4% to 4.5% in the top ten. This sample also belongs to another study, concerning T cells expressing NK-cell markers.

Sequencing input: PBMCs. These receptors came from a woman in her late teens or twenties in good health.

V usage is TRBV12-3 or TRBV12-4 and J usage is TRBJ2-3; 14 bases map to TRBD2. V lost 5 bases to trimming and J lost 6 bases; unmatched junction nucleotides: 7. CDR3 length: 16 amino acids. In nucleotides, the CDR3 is TGTGCCAGCAGTGTAGGGACTAGCGGGAGATCTGATACGCAGTATTTT. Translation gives CASSVGTSGRSDTQYF.

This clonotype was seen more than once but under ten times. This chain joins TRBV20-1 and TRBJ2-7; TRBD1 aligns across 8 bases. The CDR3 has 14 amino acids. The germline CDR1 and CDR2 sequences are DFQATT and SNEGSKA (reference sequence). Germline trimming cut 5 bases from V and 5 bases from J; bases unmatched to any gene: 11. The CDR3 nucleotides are TGCAGTGCTGCACTATGGACAGGGAAAAACGAGCAGTACTTC. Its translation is CSAALWTGKNEQYF.

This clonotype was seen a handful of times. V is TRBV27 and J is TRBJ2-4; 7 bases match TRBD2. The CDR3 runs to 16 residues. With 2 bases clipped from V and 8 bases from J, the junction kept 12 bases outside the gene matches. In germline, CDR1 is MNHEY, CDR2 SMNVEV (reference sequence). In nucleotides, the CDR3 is TGTGCCAGCAGTTTAGGGTTCCCCAAAGGGAGGGACATTCAGTACTTC. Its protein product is CASSLGFPKGRDIQYF.

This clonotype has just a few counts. CDR3 residues: CASSQVPGTGGIGETQYF. The CDR3, as DNA: TGCGCCAGCAGCCAAGTGCCCGGGACAGGGGGGATCGGAGAGACCCAGTACTTC. The chain uses TRBV4-1 and TRBJ2-5; TRBD1 agrees at 11 bases. CDR1 MGHRA and CDR2 YSYEKL come from the germline V gene. The CDR3 length is 18 residues. V shed 1 base, J shed 4 bases, and the junction held 11 bases outside the gene matches.

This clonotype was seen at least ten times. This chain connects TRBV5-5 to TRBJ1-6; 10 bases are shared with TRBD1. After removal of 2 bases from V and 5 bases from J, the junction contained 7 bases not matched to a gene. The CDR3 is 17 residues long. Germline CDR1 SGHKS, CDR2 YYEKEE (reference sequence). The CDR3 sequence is CASSFSGTGVDNSPLHF. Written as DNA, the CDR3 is TGTGCCAGCAGCTTCTCCGGGACAGGGGTAGATAATTCACCCCTCCACTTT. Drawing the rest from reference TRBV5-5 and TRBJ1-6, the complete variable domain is DAGVTQSPTHLIKTRGQQVTLRCSPISGHKSVSWYQQVLGQGPQFIFQYYEKEERGRGNFPDRFSARQFPNYSSELNVNALLLGDSALYLCASSFSGTGVDNSPLHFGNGTRLTVT.

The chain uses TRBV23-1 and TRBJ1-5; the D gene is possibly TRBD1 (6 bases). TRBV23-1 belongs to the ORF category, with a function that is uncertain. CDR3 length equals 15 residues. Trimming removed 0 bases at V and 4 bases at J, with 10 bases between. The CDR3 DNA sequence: TGCGCCAGCAGTCAATCGCGGGGGCAGAATCAGCCCCAGCATTTT. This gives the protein CASSQSRGQNQPQHF.

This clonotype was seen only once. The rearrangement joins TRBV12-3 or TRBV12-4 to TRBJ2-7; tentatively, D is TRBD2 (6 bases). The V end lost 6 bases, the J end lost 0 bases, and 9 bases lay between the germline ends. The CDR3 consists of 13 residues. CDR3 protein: CASRGGTSYEQYF. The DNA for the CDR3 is TGTGCCAGCAGGGGCGGGACCTCCTACGAGCAGTACTTC.

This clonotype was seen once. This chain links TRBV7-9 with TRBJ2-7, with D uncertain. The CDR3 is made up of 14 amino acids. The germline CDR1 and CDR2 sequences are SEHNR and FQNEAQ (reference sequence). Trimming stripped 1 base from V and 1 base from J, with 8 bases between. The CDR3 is CASSLGPQSYEQYF. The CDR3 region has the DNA TGTGCCAGCAGCTTAGGTCCCCAGTCCTACGAGCAGTACTTC.

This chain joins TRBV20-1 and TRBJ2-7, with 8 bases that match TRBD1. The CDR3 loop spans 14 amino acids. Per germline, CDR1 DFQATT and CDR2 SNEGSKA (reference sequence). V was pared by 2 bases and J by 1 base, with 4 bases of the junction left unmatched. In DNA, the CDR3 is TGCAGTGCTAGATACCGGGACAGGTCCTACGAGCAGTACTTC. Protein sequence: CSARYRDRSYEQYF.

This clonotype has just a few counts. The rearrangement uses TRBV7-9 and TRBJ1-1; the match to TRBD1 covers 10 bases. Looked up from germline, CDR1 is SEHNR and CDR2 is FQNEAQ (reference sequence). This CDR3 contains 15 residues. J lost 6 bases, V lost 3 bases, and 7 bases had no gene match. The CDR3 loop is CASSLGDRGVPEAFF. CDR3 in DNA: TGTGCCAGCAGCTTGGGGGACAGGGGTGTCCCTGAAGCTTTCTTT.

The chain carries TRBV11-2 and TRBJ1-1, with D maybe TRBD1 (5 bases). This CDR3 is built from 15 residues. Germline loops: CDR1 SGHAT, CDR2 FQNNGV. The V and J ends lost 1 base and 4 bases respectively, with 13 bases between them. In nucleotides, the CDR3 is TGTGCCAGCAGCTTAGCGTCAGGGCTAGGCACTGAAGCTTTCTTT. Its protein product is CASSLASGLGTEAFF.

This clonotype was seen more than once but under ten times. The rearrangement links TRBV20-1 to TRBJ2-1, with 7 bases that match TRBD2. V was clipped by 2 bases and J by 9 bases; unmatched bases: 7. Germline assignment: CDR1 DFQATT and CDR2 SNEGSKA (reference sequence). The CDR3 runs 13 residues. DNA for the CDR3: TGCAGTGCTAGATCTTCCAGCGGGATTGAGCAGTTCTTC. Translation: CSARSSSGIEQFF.

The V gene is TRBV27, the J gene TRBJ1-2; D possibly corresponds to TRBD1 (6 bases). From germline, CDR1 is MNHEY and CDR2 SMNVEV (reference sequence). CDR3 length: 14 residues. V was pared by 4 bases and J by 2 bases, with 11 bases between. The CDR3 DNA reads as TGTGCCAGCAGTTCCAGGGGACGCAACTATGGCTACACCTTC. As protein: CASSSRGRNYGYTF.

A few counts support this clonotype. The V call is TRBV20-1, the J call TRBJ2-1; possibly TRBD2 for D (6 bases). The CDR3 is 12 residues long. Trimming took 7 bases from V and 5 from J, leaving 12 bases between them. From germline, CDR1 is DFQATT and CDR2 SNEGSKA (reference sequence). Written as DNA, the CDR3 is TGCAGTGGAAGGGGCGGGGACAATGAGCAGTTCTTC. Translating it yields CSGRGGDNEQFF.

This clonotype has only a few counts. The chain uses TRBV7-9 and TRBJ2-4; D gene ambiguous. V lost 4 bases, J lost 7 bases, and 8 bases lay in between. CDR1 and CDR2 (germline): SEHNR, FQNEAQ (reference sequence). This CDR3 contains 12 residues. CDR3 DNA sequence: TGTGCCAGCAGCTCCGAGGCGAACATTCAGTACTTC. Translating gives CASSSEANIQYF.

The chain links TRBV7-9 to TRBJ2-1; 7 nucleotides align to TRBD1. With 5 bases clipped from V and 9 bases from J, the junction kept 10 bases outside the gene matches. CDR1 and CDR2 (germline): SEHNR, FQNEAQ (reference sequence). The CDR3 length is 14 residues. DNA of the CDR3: TGTGCCAGCAGCGGACCGGACAGGTTGAGTGAGCAGTTCTTC. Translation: CASSGPDRLSEQFF.

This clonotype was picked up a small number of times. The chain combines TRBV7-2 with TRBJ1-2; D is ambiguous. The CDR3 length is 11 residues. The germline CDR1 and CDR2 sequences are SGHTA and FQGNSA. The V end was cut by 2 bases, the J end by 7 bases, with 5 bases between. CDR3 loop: CASSLSFGYTF. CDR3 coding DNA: TGTGCCAGCAGCTTAAGTTTTGGCTACACCTTC.

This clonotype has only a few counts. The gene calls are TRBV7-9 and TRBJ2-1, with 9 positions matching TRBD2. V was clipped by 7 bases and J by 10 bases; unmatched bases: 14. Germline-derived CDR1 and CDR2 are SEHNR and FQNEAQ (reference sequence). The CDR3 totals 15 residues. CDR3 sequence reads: CASTPFGSGSGEQFF. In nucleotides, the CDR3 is TGTGCCAGCACCCCGTTCGGTAGCGGGAGCGGGGAGCAGTTCTTC.

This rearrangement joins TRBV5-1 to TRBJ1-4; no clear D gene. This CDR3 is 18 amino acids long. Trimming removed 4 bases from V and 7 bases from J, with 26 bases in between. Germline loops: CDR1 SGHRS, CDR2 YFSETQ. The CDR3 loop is CASSRSPGTPQWGEKLFF. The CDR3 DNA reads TGCGCCAGCAGCCGCAGCCCCGGAACCCCACAATGGGGTGAAAAACTGTTTTTT.

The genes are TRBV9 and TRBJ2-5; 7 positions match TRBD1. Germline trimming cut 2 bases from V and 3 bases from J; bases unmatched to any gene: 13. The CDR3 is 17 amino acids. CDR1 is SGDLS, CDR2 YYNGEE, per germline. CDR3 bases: TGTGCCAGCAGCGTGAAGGGGGCCACTCATGGGAAAGAGACCCAGTACTTC. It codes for CASSVKGATHGKETQYF. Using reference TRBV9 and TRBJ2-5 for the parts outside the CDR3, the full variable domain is DSGVTQTPKHLITATGQRVTLRCSPRSGDLSVYWYQQSLDQGLQFLIQYYNGEERAKGNILERFSAQQFPDLHSELNLSSLELGDSALYFCASSVKGATHGKETQYFGPGTRLLVL.

The CDR3 nucleotides read TGCGCCAGCAGCTTCGCGAATGAAGCTTTCTTT. Amino acid sequence: CASSFANEAFF. The genes are TRBV5-1 and TRBJ1-1; no clear D. The germline V and J ends were trimmed by 2 bases and 7 bases, with 6 bases remaining between them. CDR3 size: 11 residues. The germline CDR1 and CDR2 sequences are SGHRS and YFSETQ. The variable domain in full, completed from reference TRBV5-1 and TRBJ1-1, reads KAGVTQTPRYLIKTRGQQVTLSCSPISGHRSVSWYQQTPGQGLQFLFEYFSETQRNKGNFPGRFSGRQFSNSRSEMNVSTLELGDSALYLCASSFANEAFFGQGTRLTVV.

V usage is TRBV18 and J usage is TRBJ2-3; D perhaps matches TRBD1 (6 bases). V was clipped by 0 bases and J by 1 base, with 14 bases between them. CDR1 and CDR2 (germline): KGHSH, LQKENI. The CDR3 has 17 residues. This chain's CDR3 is CASSPPGHTHRTDTQYF. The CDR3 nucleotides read TGTGCCAGCTCACCACCGGGACACACACACCGCACAGATACGCAGTATTTT. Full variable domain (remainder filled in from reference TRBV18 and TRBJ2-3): NAGVMQNPRHLVRRRGQEARLRCSPMKGHSHVYWYRQLPEEGLKFMVYLQKENIIDESGMPKERFSAEFPKEGPSILRIQQVVRGDSAAYFCASSPPGHTHRTDTQYFGPGTRLTVL.

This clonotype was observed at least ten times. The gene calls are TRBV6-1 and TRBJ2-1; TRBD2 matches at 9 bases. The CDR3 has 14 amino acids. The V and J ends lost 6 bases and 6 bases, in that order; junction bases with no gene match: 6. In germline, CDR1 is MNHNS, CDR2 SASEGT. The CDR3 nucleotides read TGTGCCAGCAGCCTAGCGGGATATGGCAATGAGCAGTTCTTC. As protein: CASSLAGYGNEQFF.

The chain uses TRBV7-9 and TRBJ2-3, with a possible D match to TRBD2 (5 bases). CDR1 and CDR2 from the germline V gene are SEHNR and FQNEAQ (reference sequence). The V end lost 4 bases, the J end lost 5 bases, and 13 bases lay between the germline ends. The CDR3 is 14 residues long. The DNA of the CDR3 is TGTGCCAGCAGCTGGATAGGGAGTCAAGATACGCAGTATTTT. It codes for CASSWIGSQDTQYF.

The CDR3 here is CASSEARAQETQYF. CDR3 nucleotide sequence: TGTGCCAGCAGTGAAGCCAGGGCTCAAGAGACCCAGTACTTC. This rearrangement joins TRBV25-1 to TRBJ2-5, with TRBD1 as a possible D gene (5 bases). The CDR3 is made up of 14 amino acids. Germline V lookup: CDR1 MGHDK, CDR2 SYGVNS. Trimming removed 2 bases at V and 2 bases at J, with 9 bases between. The full variable domain, with the rest looked up from reference TRBV25-1 and TRBJ2-5, is EADIYQTPRYLVIGTGKKITLECSQTMGHDKMYWYQQDPGMELHLIHYSYGVNSTEKGDLSSESTVSRIRTEHFPLTLESARPSHTSQYLCASSEARAQETQYFGPGTRLLVL.

CDR3 DNA: TGCAGTGCTAGAGACCCCTTAGCGGGAACGAACACCGGGGAGCTGTTTTTT. It translates to CSARDPLAGTNTGELFF. The V call is TRBV20-1, the J call TRBJ2-2, with 8 bases that match TRBD2. This CDR3 is 17 amino acids long. Germline V gene lookup returns CDR1 DFQATT and CDR2 SNEGSKA (reference sequence). The V segment lost 0 bases and the J segment 0 bases; nucleotides outside the gene matches: 6.

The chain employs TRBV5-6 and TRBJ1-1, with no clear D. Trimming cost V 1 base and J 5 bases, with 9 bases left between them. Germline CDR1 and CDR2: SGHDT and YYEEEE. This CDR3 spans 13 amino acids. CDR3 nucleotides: TGTGCCAGCAGCTTGTCCCCCGAGACTGAAGCTTTCTTT. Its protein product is CASSLSPETEAFF.

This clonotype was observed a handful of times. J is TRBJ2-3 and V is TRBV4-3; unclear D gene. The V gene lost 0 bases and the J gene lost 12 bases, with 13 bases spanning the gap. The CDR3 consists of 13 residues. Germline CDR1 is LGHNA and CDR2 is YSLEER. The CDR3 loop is CASSQEALTHQYF. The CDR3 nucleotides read TGCGCCAGCAGCCAAGAAGCGCTAACGCACCAGTATTTT.